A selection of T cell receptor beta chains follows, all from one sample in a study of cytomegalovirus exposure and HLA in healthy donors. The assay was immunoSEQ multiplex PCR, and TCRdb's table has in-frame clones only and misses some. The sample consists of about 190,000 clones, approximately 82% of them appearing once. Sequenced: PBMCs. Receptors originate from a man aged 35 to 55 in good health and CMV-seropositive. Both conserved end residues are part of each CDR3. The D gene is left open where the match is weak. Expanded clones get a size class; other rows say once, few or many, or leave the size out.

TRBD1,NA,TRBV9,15,CASSVATGGNTEAFF
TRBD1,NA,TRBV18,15,CASSPRQGDTGELFF
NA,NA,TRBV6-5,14,CASSYGQSTDTQYF
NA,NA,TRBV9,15,CASSLDSNWDQPQHF
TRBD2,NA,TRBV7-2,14,CASGGGGNTGELFF
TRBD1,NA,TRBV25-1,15,CASTKGDRLFNEQFF
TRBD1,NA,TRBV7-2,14,CASSRDSYNSPLHF
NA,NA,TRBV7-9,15,CASSSPVRSTDTQCF
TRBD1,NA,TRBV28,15,CATQITGAGANVLTF
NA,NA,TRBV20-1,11,CSAPSSYEQYF
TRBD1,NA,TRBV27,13,CASSRTGSDTQYF
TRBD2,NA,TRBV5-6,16,CASSSPGTSEPYEQYF
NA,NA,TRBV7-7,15,CASSPHAGVAGELFF
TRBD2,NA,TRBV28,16,CASSIAGVDGANVLTF
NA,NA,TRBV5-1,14,CASSLQQSTDTQYF
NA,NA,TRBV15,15,CATSREWGQSDGYTF
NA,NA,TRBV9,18,CASSVEARQGIGNEKLFF
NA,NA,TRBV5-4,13,CASRRELTGELFF
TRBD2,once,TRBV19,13,CASSVHREAVAFF
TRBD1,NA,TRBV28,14,CASRRQGAVQPQHF
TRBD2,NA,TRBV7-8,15,CASTSREGRLDTQYF
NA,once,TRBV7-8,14,CASSLTLQGPDHPF